The sequence of this T cell receptor beta chain was determined in a study of post-analysis software for immune sequencing data. Turning to the study itself: Relapsing-remitting, secondary progressive and progressive-relapsing courses of multiple sclerosis were included. Study results and caveats: Analysis by F measure revealed that same-batch samples clustered strongly together. TRBV segments more frequent in patients than in controls numbered several and included TRBV5-6, TRBV5-1 and TRBV20-1. There was significantly lower normalized Chao1 diversity in multiple sclerosis patients than in controls.

Unique molecular identifiers were carried by the TCR beta cDNA libraries. Out of 1 to 10 million T cells, about 500,000 cDNA molecules were generated. TCRdb reprocessed the PCR reads via MiXCR and lists one record per CDR3 protein. The repertoire consists of about 770,000 distinct CDR3 sequences, with 46% occurring once and the leading ten covering 4.9%. The CDR3 contains 15 residues. V shed 3 bases, J shed 2 bases, and the junction held 4 bases outside the gene matches. CDR1 is KGHDR, CDR2 SFDVKD, per germline. This clonotype was detected only once. As yet, its antigen is unknown. This clonotype originated in a girl under 18 with multiple sclerosis. V gene TRBV24-1 combines with J gene TRBJ2-7; TRBD2 matches 9 bases. Sequencing input: blood. The CDR3 DNA reads as TGTGCCACCAGTGATCCGGCTAGCGGGACCTACGAGCAGTACTTC. This encodes CATSDPASGTYEQYF.